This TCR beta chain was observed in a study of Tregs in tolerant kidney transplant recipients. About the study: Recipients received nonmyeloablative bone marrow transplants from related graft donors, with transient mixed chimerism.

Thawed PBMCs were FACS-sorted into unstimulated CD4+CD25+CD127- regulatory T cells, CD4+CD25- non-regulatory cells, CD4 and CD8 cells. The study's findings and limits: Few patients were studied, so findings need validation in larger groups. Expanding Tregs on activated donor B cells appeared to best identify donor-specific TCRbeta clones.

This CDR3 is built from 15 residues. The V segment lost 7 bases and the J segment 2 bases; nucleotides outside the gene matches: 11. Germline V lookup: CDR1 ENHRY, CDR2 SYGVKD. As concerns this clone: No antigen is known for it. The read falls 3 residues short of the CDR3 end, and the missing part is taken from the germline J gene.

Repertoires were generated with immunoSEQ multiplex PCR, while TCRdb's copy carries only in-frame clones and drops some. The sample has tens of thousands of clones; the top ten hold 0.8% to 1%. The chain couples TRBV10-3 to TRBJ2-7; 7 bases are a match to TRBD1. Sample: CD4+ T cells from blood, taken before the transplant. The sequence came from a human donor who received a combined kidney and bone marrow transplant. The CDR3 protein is CAINRDWDSAYEQYF. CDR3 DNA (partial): TGTGCCATCAATCGAGATTGGGACAGTGCCTACGAG.